These 5 T cell receptor beta chains were sequenced from one sample in a study of T cell repertoires in cytomegalovirus infection. These receptors' antigens are unknown. TCRdb recomputed calls from the reads with MiXCR, one row per CDR3 protein. The sample has 30,000 to 40,000 distinct CDR3 sequences, approximately 52% seen once. Sequencing used CD8+ T cells from cultured PBMCs, obtained from culture after CMV antigen stimulation. All receptors come from a human donor in good health (CMV status not recorded). Some clones in this sample may be carry-over from other donors' samples.

The chain couples TRBV27 to TRBJ2-3, with D hard to call. CDR1 is MNHEY, CDR2 SMNVEV, per germline (reference sequence). This CDR3 region has 16 residues. The V end lost 5 bases, the J end lost 0 bases, and 15 bases lay between the germline ends. This chain's CDR3 is CASSRVRSRSTDTQYF. The CDR3 DNA sequence: TGTGCCAGCAGTCGTGTTCGGAGCCGTAGCACAGATACGCAGTATTTT.

This clonotype was counted between two and nine times. The gene calls are TRBV12-3 or TRBV12-4 and TRBJ2-1; TRBD2 matches at 9 bases. The CDR3 has 17 residues. V gave up 3 bases and J gave up 5 bases; unmatched junction bases: 11. The CDR3 sequence is CASSLGREGPPDNEQFF. The CDR3 nucleotides are TGTGCCAGCAGTTTGGGGCGGGAGGGCCCCCCTGACAATGAGCAGTTCTTC.

The chain is built from TRBV27 and TRBJ2-1; a possible D gene is TRBD2 (5 bases). The germline V gene encodes CDR1 MNHEY and CDR2 SMNVEV (reference sequence). The CDR3 contains 12 residues. V lost 6 bases to trimming and J lost 7 bases, with 10 bases between them. DNA of the CDR3: TGTGCCAGCAGGCTTAGCGTTAATGAGCAGTTCTTC. Translating gives CASRLSVNEQFF.

A single count supports this clonotype. The chain joins TRBV7-2 to TRBJ2-7, with 12 bases fitting TRBD2. Germline trimming cut 4 bases from V and 3 bases from J; bases unmatched to any gene: 4. The CDR3 covers 15 residues. CDR1 is SGHTA, CDR2 FQGNSA, per germline. The CDR3 reads CASSSTSGRGYEQYF. For the CDR3, the DNA is TGTGCCAGCAGCTCGACTAGCGGGAGAGGCTACGAGCAGTACTTC. The variable domain in full, completed from reference TRBV7-2 and TRBJ2-7, reads GAGVSQSPSNKVTEKGKDVELRCDPISGHTALYWYRQSLGQGLEFLIYFQGNSAPDKSGLPSDRFSAERTGGSVSTLTIQRTQQEDSAVYLCASSSTSGRGYEQYFGPGTRLTVT.

CDR3 bases: TGTGCCAGCAGCTATAGTGAGGGGACTAATGAAAAACTGTTTTTT. It specifies CASSYSEGTNEKLFF. The J gene is TRBJ1-4, the V gene TRBV7-6; possible D gene TRBD1, 5 bases. In germline, CDR1 is SGHVS, CDR2 FNYEAQ. V was clipped by 4 bases and J by 2 bases, with 11 bases between them. This CDR3 comprises 15 residues.